The T cell receptor (beta chain) described here comes from a study of cytomegalovirus exposure and HLA in healthy donors. Germline V CDR1 and CDR2: SGHVS, FQNEAQ. CDR3 length equals 14 residues. The V end was cut by 1 base, the J end by 3 bases, with 9 bases between. The primer mix had 60 Vbeta and 13 Jbeta primers. TCRdb's copy holds only in-frame clones and misses some; the assay was immunoSEQ multiplex PCR. This sample has 99,000 or so clones; roughly 85% occur once, and the top ten carry 4.5% to 7%. This clonotype was obtained from a man aged 55 to 69 in good health and CMV-seropositive. Sequenced: PBMCs. The V gene is TRBV7-8, the J gene TRBJ2-5; the D is unclear. The chain's CDR3 is CASSLVEVEETQYF. The DNA for the CDR3 is TGTGCCAGCAGCTTAGTCGAGGTAGAAGAGACCCAGTACTTC.